Each of the 26 T cell receptor beta chains below was sequenced from the same sample in a study of T cell repertoires in cytomegalovirus infection. For these TCRs, the target antigens are not known. MiXCR, applied by TCRdb to the reads, yields one record per CDR3 protein. The sample shows some 120,000 distinct CDR3 sequences, roughly a third of them seen only once. The material sequenced was CD8+ T cells from cultured PBMCs, taken from culture after CMV antigen stimulation. The receptors stem from a human donor in good health (CMV status not recorded). Some clones in this sample may be carry-over from other donors' samples.

As to this clonotype: At one of its ends the junction is not consistent with the germline gene, which may arise from a read error. The chain couples TRBV7-2 to TRBJ1-1; 9 nucleotides agree with TRBD1. CDR3 length equals 16 residues. Germline CDR1 SGHTA, CDR2 FQGNSA. Here the CDR3 DNA reads TGTGCCAGCAGCTTAGTGGCGACAGGGGGGAACCCTGAAGCTTTCTTT. It translates to CASSLVATGGNPEAFF.

This clonotype was observed a handful of times. The chain links TRBV7-6 to TRBJ2-7; TRBD1 might be the D (6 bases). The CDR3 has 14 amino acids. Germline V CDR1 and CDR2: SGHVS, FNYEAQ. V lost 5 bases, J lost 0 bases, and 11 bases lay in between. CDR3 residues: CASSDHRDSYEQYF. The CDR3 bases are TGTGCCAGCAGCGACCACAGGGACTCCTACGAGCAGTACTTC. Supplemented by reference TRBV7-6 and TRBJ2-7, the full variable domain reads GAGVSQSPRYKVTKRGQDVALRCDPISGHVSLYWYRQALGQGPEFLTYFNYEAQQDKSGLPNDRFSAERPEGSISTLTIQRTEQRDSAMYRCASSDHRDSYEQYFGPGTRLTVT.

This chain connects TRBV7-6 to TRBJ1-1, with D tentatively TRBD1 (6 bases). The V and J ends lost 5 bases and 1 base respectively, with 11 bases between them. Germline V lookup: CDR1 SGHVS, CDR2 FNYEAQ. This CDR3 has 14 amino acids. In nucleotides, the CDR3 is TGTGCCAGCAGCCCTAGGACAGCGAACACTGAAGCTTTCTTT. Translated, it gives CASSPRTANTEAFF.

This clonotype was counted between two and nine times. This chain uses TRBV4-3 with TRBJ2-6; D unclear. Germline V gene lookup returns CDR1 LGHNA and CDR2 YSLEER. V shed 0 bases and J shed 0 bases, with 6 bases lying between them. The CDR3 totals 16 residues. This chain's CDR3 is CASSQDGSSGANVLTF. Written as DNA, the CDR3 is TGCGCCAGCAGCCAAGATGGCAGCTCTGGGGCCAACGTCCTGACTTTC.

The gene calls are TRBV6-5 and TRBJ2-7; D may be TRBD1 or TRBD2 (5 bases each). The CDR3 extends over 15 amino acids. The germline CDR1 and CDR2 sequences are MNHEY and SVGAGI. V lost 5 bases and J 2 bases, leaving 16 bases between the germline ends. This CDR3 reads CASSEGTAPTYEQYF. For the CDR3, the DNA is TGTGCCAGCAGTGAGGGGACGGCGCCCACCTACGAGCAGTACTTC.

The V gene is TRBV5-1, the J gene TRBJ2-1, with 7 bases that match TRBD1. The trim removed 6 bases at V and 8 bases at J, leaving 14 bases unmatched. The CDR3 runs to 15 residues. CDR1 is SGHRS, CDR2 YFSETQ, per germline. The CDR3: CASTPGQGVRDEQFF. The CDR3 bases are TGCGCCAGCACTCCCGGGCAGGGGGTGAGGGATGAGCAGTTCTTC.

V usage is TRBV7-2 and J usage is TRBJ1-2; 7 bases map to TRBD1. Germline CDR1 and CDR2: SGHTA and FQGNSA. There are 13 residues in the CDR3. The ends lost 5 bases at V and 8 bases at J; junction bases unmatched: 8. Here the CDR3 reads CASSARDSPGYTF. CDR3 in DNA: TGTGCCAGCAGCGCACGGGACAGCCCAGGCTACACCTTC.

The CDR3: CASSFTSGRAVFYEQYF. DNA for the CDR3: TGTGCCAGCAGCTTTACCTCCGGCAGGGCGGTTTTTTACGAGCAGTACTTC. This chain connects TRBV7-2 to TRBJ2-7; D may be TRBD1 (5 bases). The germline CDR1 and CDR2 sequences are SGHTA and FQGNSA. V was trimmed by 3 bases and J by 4 bases, leaving 22 bases between them. The CDR3 contains 17 residues. Full variable domain (remainder filled in from reference TRBV7-2 and TRBJ2-7): GAGVSQSPSNKVTEKGKDVELRCDPISGHTALYWYRQSLGQGLEFLIYFQGNSAPDKSGLPSDRFSAERTGGSVSTLTIQRTQQEDSAVYLCASSFTSGRAVFYEQYFGPGTRLTVT.

This clonotype occurred once. The chain's CDR3 is CASALGSAGREQYF. The DNA of the CDR3 is TGTGCTAGTGCCCTTGGCTCAGCTGGGCGGGAGCAGTACTTC. The J gene is TRBJ2-7, the V gene TRBV12-5; D remains unclear. CDR3 length: 14 residues. The germline V and J ends were trimmed by 7 bases and 7 bases, with 20 bases remaining between them. CDR1 LGHNT and CDR2 FRNRAP come from the germline V gene.

V and J are TRBV11-2 and TRBJ2-3; D possibly corresponds to TRBD2 (5 bases). The CDR3 is 16 amino acids. Germline V gene sequence: CDR1 SGHAT, CDR2 FQNNGV. V gave up 3 bases and J gave up 0 bases, with 13 bases separating them. The CDR3 sequence is CASSFPEVSSTDTQYF. The DNA of the CDR3 is TGTGCCAGCAGCTTCCCGGAGGTCTCTAGCACAGATACGCAGTATTTT.

V and J are TRBV27 and TRBJ2-1; tentatively, D is TRBD2 (5 bases). Germline V gene lookup returns CDR1 MNHEY and CDR2 SMNVEV (reference sequence). The CDR3 runs to 15 residues. Trimming removed 6 bases from V and 4 bases from J, with 16 bases in between. CDR3 sequence reads: CASSKAGEYYNEQFF. CDR3 DNA: TGTGCCAGCAGCAAGGCCGGGGAATATTACAATGAGCAGTTCTTC.

This clonotype was seen a handful of times. The rearrangement uses TRBV20-1 and TRBJ1-5, with D unresolved. The V gene's germline CDR1 is DFQATT and CDR2 SNEGSKA (reference sequence). CDR3 length: 14 residues. The ends were cut back, 5 bases at V and 1 base at J, with 12 bases in the middle. The CDR3 nucleotides are TGCAGTGCTCAAGACGGCAGGAGCAATCAGCCCCAGCATTTT. Translated, it gives CSAQDGRSNQPQHF.

In its sample, this clonotype ranks as medium-sized. The chain is built from TRBV6-1 and TRBJ2-2; D call uncertain. CDR3 length equals 16 residues. V was pared by 2 bases and J by 4 bases, with 14 bases between. In germline, CDR1 is MNHNS, CDR2 SASEGT. The CDR3 DNA follows: TGTGCCAGCAGTGAACCAGACACCTATGCCACCGGGGAGCTGTTTTTT. This sequence encodes CASSEPDTYATGELFF.

V is TRBV4-1 and J is TRBJ2-1; no clear D. Looked up from germline, CDR1 is MGHRA and CDR2 is YSYEKL. V was trimmed by 1 base and J by 9 bases, leaving 13 bases between them. This CDR3 has 14 amino acids. CDR3 bases: TGCGCCAGCAGCCAAGGCGAGGCTTCTGGTGAGCAGTTCTTC. Its protein is CASSQGEASGEQFF.

The chain carries TRBV29-1 and TRBJ2-6; 9 bases align to TRBD2. The CDR3 loop spans 18 amino acids. V was clipped by 3 bases and J by 4 bases; unmatched bases: 13. Per the germline V gene, CDR1 is SQVTM and CDR2 is ANQGSEA. The CDR3 loop reads CSVELVGRGLAGANVLTF. The CDR3 DNA reads as TGCAGCGTTGAGCTGGTGGGCAGGGGACTAGCCGGGGCCAACGTCCTGACTTTC.

The chain has TRBV12-5 and TRBJ1-2, with D perhaps matching TRBD1 (6 bases). The CDR3 totals 15 residues. Germline-derived CDR1 and CDR2 are LGHNT and FRNRAP. The V and J ends lost 6 bases and 3 bases respectively, with 17 bases between them. The CDR3 nucleotides are TGTGCTAGTGGCGTACAGGCTGGGGGGCACTATGGCTACACCTTC. Its translation is CASGVQAGGHYGYTF. Based on the CDR3 plus reference TRBV12-5 and TRBJ1-2, the full variable domain is DARVTQTPRHKVTEMGQEVTMRCQPILGHNTVFWYRQTMMQGLELLAYFRNRAPLDDSGMPKDRFSAEMPDATLATLKIQPSEPRDSAVYFCASGVQAGGHYGYTFGSGTRLTVV.

This clonotype was detected a few times. The rearrangement joins TRBV11-2 to TRBJ2-1; 8 nucleotides agree with TRBD2. Germline CDR1 and CDR2: SGHAT and FQNNGV. The CDR3 spans 16 residues. Germline trimming cut 5 bases from V and 3 bases from J; bases unmatched to any gene: 9. The CDR3 nucleotides read TGTGCCAGCAGCCCCATCGACGGGGGGGACTACAATGAGCAGTTCTTC. Amino acid sequence: CASSPIDGGDYNEQFF. Supplemented by reference TRBV11-2 and TRBJ2-1, the full variable domain reads EAGVAQSPRYKIIEKRQSVAFWCNPISGHATLYWYQQILGQGPKLLIQFQNNGVVDDSQLPKDRFSAERLKGVDSTLKIQPAKLEDSAVYLCASSPIDGGDYNEQFFGPGTRLTVL.

This clonotype was detected many times. The chain couples TRBV11-2 to TRBJ2-6, with D possibly matching TRBD1 (5 bases). The germline V gene has CDR1 SGHAT and CDR2 FQNNGV. The CDR3 is 19 amino acids. V shed 5 bases and J shed 0 bases, with 20 bases lying between them. The CDR3 DNA reads TGTGCCAGCAGCACCGACCCACAGGAATCCACCTCTGGGGCCAACGTCCTGACTTTC. Translation: CASSTDPQESTSGANVLTF.

The chain links TRBV4-1 to TRBJ2-7, with a weak D call TRBD2 (5 bases). This CDR3 has 15 residues. Trimming removed 3 bases at V and 3 bases at J, with 15 bases between. Germline CDR1 is MGHRA and CDR2 is YSYEKL. Written as DNA, the CDR3 is TGCGCCAGCAGCCAGACTGGAGGCCCGAACTACGAGCAGTACTTC. This gives the protein CASSQTGGPNYEQYF.

The chain recombines TRBV7-4 with TRBJ2-3, with D unresolved. The germline V gene has CDR1 SGHVT and CDR2 SQSDAQ. With 5 bases removed from V and 4 bases from J, the gap between germline ends came to 4 bases. This CDR3 comprises 11 residues. The chain's CDR3 is CASSPADTQYF. The CDR3 DNA reads as TGTGCCAGCAGCCCCGCAGATACGCAGTATTTT. The full variable domain, its missing parts supplied by reference TRBV7-4 and TRBJ2-3, is GAGVSQSPRYKVAKRGRDVALRCDSISGHVTLYWYRQTLGQGSEVLTYSQSDAQRDKSGRPSGRFSAERPERSVSTLKIQRTEQGDSAVYLCASSPADTQYFGPGTRLTVL.

This clonotype was seen many times. V gene TRBV4-1 combines with J gene TRBJ1-1, with D unclear. The CDR3 is made up of 13 amino acids. Between the trimmed V and J ends, which lost 4 bases and 4 bases, there was a span of 10 bases. CDR1 is MGHRA and CDR2 is YSYEKL in the germline V gene. The CDR3 coding sequence is TGCGCCAGCAGCCCCTGGTCCGGCACTGAAGCTTTCTTT. This encodes CASSPWSGTEAFF.

The chain couples TRBV5-3 to TRBJ2-5; TRBD2 agrees at 10 bases. TRBV5-3 qualifies as an ORF whose function is uncertain. Trimming removed 8 bases from V and 5 bases from J; junction bases left unmatched: 15. The CDR3 is made up of 16 amino acids. CDR3 in amino acids: CASSPFGLAGDETQYF. CDR3 DNA: TGTGCCAGCAGCCCCTTTGGTCTAGCGGGGGATGAGACCCAGTACTTC.

The V call is TRBV19, the J call TRBJ2-7; D uncertain. CDR3 size: 13 residues. Germline V CDR1 and CDR2: LNHDA, SQIVND (reference sequence). The V and J ends lost 6 bases and 0 bases respectively, with 9 bases between them. In DNA form, the CDR3 reads TGTGCCAGTAGCGCGGCAGTCTCCTACGAGCAGTACTTC. Translation: CASSAAVSYEQYF.

The V call is TRBV29-1, the J call TRBJ1-2, with 9 bases identical to TRBD1. From germline, CDR1 is SQVTM and CDR2 ANQGSEA. This CDR3 has 13 residues. With V trimmed by 3 bases and J by 6 bases, 5 bases remained unmatched. The CDR3 loop reads CSVDGQGSNGYTF. Written as DNA, the CDR3 is TGCAGCGTTGACGGACAGGGGTCGAATGGCTACACCTTC.

This clonotype was recorded only once. The rearrangement links TRBV20-1 to TRBJ1-2, with D maybe TRBD1 (6 bases). The CDR3 is 17 residues long. CDR1 and CDR2 (germline): DFQATT, SNEGSKA (reference sequence). V lost 1 base and J lost 8, with 26 bases in between. In nucleotides, the CDR3 is TGCAGTGCTAGAGTACGGGGGGGCGCGGTAGTGGGGAGAGGCTACACCTTC. Translation gives CSARVRGGAVVGRGYTF.

The gene calls are TRBV10-3 and TRBJ2-7; D not resolved. Germline V gene sequence: CDR1 ENHRY, CDR2 SYGVKD. This CDR3 has 18 amino acids. Deletions cut 0 bases from V and 3 bases from J, with 21 bases between. This CDR3 reads CAISESEHNPGSLYEQYF. In DNA form, the CDR3 reads TGTGCCATCAGTGAGTCCGAACACAACCCCGGGTCCCTCTACGAGCAGTACTTC.